Sequencing of this T cell receptor beta chain was carried out in a study of glioma-infiltrating T cells after dendritic cell vaccination. Produced via immunoSEQ multiplex PCR; TCRdb's table is partial and in-frame only. The sample contains approximately 67,000 clones, around 86% of which appear only once. CDR1 and CDR2 (germline): LGHNA, YNFKEQ. The CDR3 has 17 amino acids. The V end lost 3 bases, the J end lost 0 bases, and 12 bases lay between the germline ends. This clonotype was sampled from a human donor with glioblastoma. Sequences were derived from blood, sampled before dendritic cell vaccination. The chain carries TRBV4-2 and TRBJ2-6; the D gene is possibly TRBD2 (5 bases). For the CDR3, the DNA is TGTGCCAGCAGCCATATTGCGGGTGACTCTGGGGCCAACGTCCTGACTTTC. The encoded protein is CASSHIAGDSGANVLTF.